The clone carrying this TCR beta chain was seen repeatedly, ten times or more. Its target is not known. This entry is derived from a study of early T cells in non-severe SARS-CoV-2 infection. Study background: It was bulk RNA from unsorted whole blood that was sequenced, and the chains were unpaired. Overall study findings and caveats: Matching with VDJdb favored anti-spike CD8 responses (missing private and CD4 specificities).

The library protocol tagged individual cDNA molecules with unique molecular identifiers. Via MiXCR, TCRdb re-called the 5' RACE reads, giving one row per CDR3 protein. The table includes about 50,000 distinct CDR3 sequences, 6.2% detected once. The CDR3 spans 16 residues. The junction had 6 bases not matched to a gene; V was cut back by 6 bases and J by 4 bases. CDR1 is SNHLY and CDR2 is FYNNEI in the germline V gene. This TCR came from an adult who was a healthcare worker with PCR-confirmed SARS-CoV-2 infection or an uninfected control (not recorded which). The V and J genes are TRBV2 and TRBJ2-1, with TRBD2 matching over 13 bases. The sample consisted of whole blood, taken at baseline. The CDR3 bases are TGTGCCAGCAGCGTGACTAGCGGGAGGCTTTACAATGAGCAGTTCTTC. Protein: CASSVTSGRLYNEQFF.